Listed below are T cell receptor beta chains from one sample, sequenced in a study of shared clonotypes between healthy human individuals. Only in-frame clones appear in the TCRdb table, and some are missing; sequencing was by immunoSEQ multiplex PCR. The sample has some 1,400,000 clones; roughly 97% are singletons. What was sequenced was naive CD4+ T cells sorted from blood. These receptors were taken from a man aged 25-40 years in good health. The CDR3 runs from the conserved cysteine through the conserved F or W. The D gene is left open where the match is weak. Not every row has a clone size; where given, it reads once, few, many or a size class.

>TRBV10-3|.|TRBJ2-7|.
CAISPATELGYLDEQYF
TGTGCCATCAGTCCAGCTACCGAGCTTGGGTATTTGGACGAGCAGTACTTC
>TRBV27|.|TRBJ2-2|.
CASTGRGALLAGELFF
TGTGCCAGCACAGGACGGGGGGCGCTTCTCGCCGGGGAGCTGTTTTTT
>TRBV7-2|.|TRBJ2-7|TRBD2
CASSRDYGYEQYF
TGTGCCAGCAGCCGGGACTATGGGTACGAGCAGTACTTC
>TRBV9|.|TRBJ2-7|TRBD2
CASSVAPSGSAEQYF
TGTGCCAGCAGCGTAGCCCCTAGCGGGAGTGCGGAGCAGTACTTC
>TRBV6-4|.|TRBJ2-1|TRBD2
CASSEVSGSGEQFF
TGTGCCAGCAGTGAGGTTAGCGGGAGTGGTGAGCAGTTCTTC
>TRBV19|.|TRBJ2-2|.
CASIQTPFTGELFF
TGTGCCAGTATACAAACTCCTTTCACCGGGGAGCTGTTTTTT
>TRBV29-1|.|TRBJ2-3|.
CSLSQGTDTQYF
TGCAGCTTGTCGCAGGGTACAGATACGCAGTATTTT
>TRBV11-3|.|TRBJ2-7|.
CASSLRDSSYEQYF
TGTGCCAGCAGCTTAAGGGACTCCTCCTACGAGCAGTACTTC
>TRBV30|.|TRBJ2-1|TRBD2
CACVGLVRAEQFF
TGTGCCTGTGTAGGACTAGTGAGGGCCGAGCAGTTCTTC
>TRBV6-5|.|TRBJ1-4|TRBD1
CACSGGPNEKLFF
TGTGCCTGCTCAGGGGGACCTAATGAAAAACTGTTTTTT
>TRBV19|.|TRBJ2-7|.
CASKMRAGLGYEQYF
TGTGCCAGTAAAATGCGGGCGGGGTTGGGCTACGAGCAGTACTTC
>TRBV5-4|.|TRBJ1-2|.
CASRKEGANYGYTF
TGTGCCAGCCGAAAGGAGGGAGCTAACTATGGCTACACCTTC
>TRBV25-1|.|TRBJ1-4|TRBD1
CASRTGGDEKLFF
TGTGCCAGCCGGACAGGGGGTGATGAAAAACTGTTTTTT
>TRBV28|.|TRBJ2-7|TRBD1
CASRQTGTYEQYF
TGTGCCAGCAGACAGACAGGGACCTACGAGCAGTACTTC
>TRBV5-1|.|TRBJ2-3|.
CASSSSRGKTTDTQYF
TGCGCCAGCAGCTCCTCACGTGGAAAGACCACAGATACGCAGTATTTT
>TRBV11-2|.|TRBJ2-1|TRBD2
CASSLGLAENEQFF
TGTGCCAGCAGCTTGGGACTAGCGGAGAATGAGCAGTTCTTC
>TRBV5-4|.|TRBJ2-5|TRBD2
CASSLVGSGRGRDFQETQYF
TGTGCCAGCAGCTTGGTGGGTAGCGGGAGAGGACGGGACTTCCAAGAGACCCAGTACTTC
>TRBV7-9|.|TRBJ2-2|.
CASSPPTGNTGELFF
TGTGCCAGCAGCCCTCCGACAGGAAACACCGGGGAGCTGTTTTTT
>TRBV7-9|.|TRBJ2-3|.
CASGAASTDTQYF
TGTGCCAGCGGGGCGGCTAGCACAGATACGCAGTATTTT
>TRBV29-1|.|TRBJ2-5|TRBD2
CSVARLAGSQETQYF
TGCAGCGTTGCCCGACTAGCGGGCTCCCAAGAGACCCAGTACTTC
>TRBV12-5|.|TRBJ2-1|TRBD2
CASGLVPFSGTDTWSSYNEQFF
TGTGCTAGTGGTTTGGTACCGTTTAGCGGGACCGATACGTGGAGCTCCTACAATGAGCAGTTCTTC
>TRBV5-1|.|TRBJ1-3|.
CASSLLADSGNTIYF
TGCGCCAGCAGCTTGCTAGCGGACTCTGGAAACACCATATATTTT
>TRBV7-2|.|TRBJ2-3|.
CASSLVSTDTQYF
TGTGCCAGCAGCTTAGTAAGCACAGATACGCAGTATTTT
>TRBV11-2|.|TRBJ2-2|.
CASSFPTRLGELFF
TGTGCCAGCAGCTTCCCTACTAGGTTGGGGGAGCTGTTTTTT
>TRBV4-3|.|TRBJ2-1|TRBD1
CASSQDPGQEYNEQFF
TGCGCCAGCAGCCAAGACCCGGGACAGGAATATAATGAGCAGTTCTTC
>TRBV2|.|TRBJ1-2|TRBD1
CASSDRDGYGYTF
TGTGCCAGCAGCGACAGGGATGGCTATGGCTACACCTTC
>TRBV19|.|TRBJ1-1|.
CASSQRGDTEAFF
TGTGCCAGTAGCCAGAGGGGTGACACTGAAGCTTTCTTT
>TRBV7-9|once|TRBJ2-5|TRBD2
CASSLAGTSGGREETQYF
TGTGCCAGCAGCTTAGCGGGGACTAGCGGAGGACGAGAAGAGACCCAGTACTTC
>TRBV27|.|TRBJ2-2|.
CATKLGGYTGELFF
TGTGCCACCAAACTGGGGGGCTACACCGGGGAGCTGTTTTTT
>TRBV7-7|once|TRBJ2-5|.
CASSTGGETQYF
TGTGCCAGCAGCACCGGGGGAGAGACCCAGTACTTC
>TRBV10-3|.|TRBJ2-1|TRBD2
CAISPTSGSWDEQFF
TGTGCCATCAGCCCGACTAGCGGGAGTTGGGATGAGCAGTTCTTC
>TRBV30|.|TRBJ2-7|.
CAWDRTYEQYF
TGTGCCTGGGACCGAACCTACGAGCAGTACTTC
>TRBV5-6|.|TRBJ2-1|.
CASSLGGYYNEQFF
TGTGCCAGCAGCTTAGGCGGGTACTACAATGAGCAGTTCTTC
>TRBV18|.|TRBJ2-7|TRBD2
CASSPSGGEYEQYF
TGTGCCAGCTCACCGTCCGGGGGGGAATACGAGCAGTACTTC
>TRBV5-5|.|TRBJ2-7|.
CASSLAWATYEQYF
TGTGCCAGCAGCTTGGCCTGGGCAACCTACGAGCAGTACTTC
>TRBV5-4|.|TRBJ2-2|TRBD2
CASSQPGASGLTGELFF
TGTGCCAGCAGCCAACCAGGGGCTAGCGGGCTCACCGGGGAGCTGTTTTTT
>TRBV15|.|TRBJ1-5|TRBD1
CATSRDGQGRPQHF
TGTGCCACCAGCAGGGATGGACAGGGGAGGCCCCAGCATTTT
>TRBV7-9|.|TRBJ1-5|.
CASSSWRGHQPQHF
TGTGCCAGCAGCTCTTGGCGGGGGCATCAGCCCCAGCATTTT
>TRBV5-4|.|TRBJ2-3|.
CASSEGHSLRRDTQYF
TGTGCCAGCAGCGAGGGACACTCCTTACGTAGGGATACGCAGTATTTT
>TRBV4-3|.|TRBJ2-1|.
CASSQGPTLRGASEQFF
TGCGCCAGCAGCCAAGGCCCCACCCTGAGGGGGGCGAGTGAGCAGTTCTTC
>TRBV2|.|TRBJ2-7|.
CASRRDTNEQYF
TGTGCCAGCAGGCGGGACACCAACGAGCAGTACTTC
>TRBV6-1|.|TRBJ1-2|.
CASSDNYGYTF
TGTGCCAGCAGTGACAACTATGGCTACACCTTC
>TRBV5-8|.|TRBJ2-1|.
CASSSYQQGEQFF
TGTGCCAGCAGCTCTTACCAACAGGGAGAGCAGTTCTTC
>TRBV19|.|TRBJ2-7|.
CASSIAGDTTRYEQYF
TGTGCCAGTAGTATAGCGGGGGACACAACTCGTTACGAGCAGTACTTC
>TRBV6-1|.|TRBJ2-7|.
CASRAGTPSYEQYF
TGTGCCAGCAGGGCCGGGACTCCAAGCTACGAGCAGTACTTC
>TRBV19|once|TRBJ1-2|TRBD1
CASSMGQGSGYTF
TGTGCCAGTAGTATGGGACAGGGATCTGGCTACACCTTC
>TRBV30|.|TRBJ1-2|.
CAWSVRTGGYTF
TGTGCCTGGAGTGTACGGACTGGTGGCTACACCTTC
>TRBV2|.|TRBJ1-4|.
CASSLTISREKLFF
TGTGCCAGCAGTCTGACTATTTCGCGCGAAAAACTGTTTTTT
>TRBV5-1|.|TRBJ2-7|TRBD2
CASSLTSAEQYF
TGCGCCAGCAGCTTGACTAGCGCCGAGCAGTACTTC
>TRBV5-1|.|TRBJ2-7|.
CASSLAAGQLISYEQYF
TGCGCCAGCAGCTTGGCCGCAGGACAATTAATCTCCTACGAGCAGTACTTC
>TRBV7-2|once|TRBJ1-5|.
CASSLYPGVNQPQHF
TGTGCCAGCAGCTTATATCCGGGGGTCAATCAGCCCCAGCATTTT
>TRBV19|.|TRBJ2-7|TRBD1
CASSNRDRVDYEQYF
TGTGCCAGTAGTAACCGGGACAGGGTCGACTATGAGCAGTATTTC
>TRBV5-1|.|TRBJ2-1|TRBD1
CASSLMTGIGYNEQFF
TGCGCCAGCAGCTTGATGACAGGGATTGGTTACAATGAGCAGTTCTTC
>TRBV7-7|.|TRBJ2-1|.
CASSLSPSPTLGQFF
TGTGCCAGCAGCTTATCCCCTAGCCCCACTTTAGGGCAGTTCTTC
>TRBV30|.|TRBJ1-5|.
CAWRNGQGRDQPQHF
TGTGCCTGGAGGAATGGGCAGGGGAGAGATCAGCCCCAGCATTTT
>TRBV10-2|.|TRBJ2-5|.
CASSEPGQPQETQYF
TGCGCCAGCAGTGAGCCTGGACAGCCCCAAGAGACCCAGTACTTC
>TRBV7-9|.|TRBJ1-1|.
CASSGLVRVDTEAFF
TGTGCCAGCAGCGGGCTCGTGAGGGTGGACACTGAAGCTTTCTTT
>TRBV4-1|.|TRBJ2-3|.
CASSGGGAVVSTDTQYF
TGCGCCAGCAGTGGGGGTGGGGCGGTAGTTAGCACAGATACGCAGTATTTT
>TRBV6-1|.|TRBJ1-1|.
CASSEARPNTEAFF
TGTGCCAGCAGTGAAGCGAGGCCGAACACTGAAGCTTTCTTT